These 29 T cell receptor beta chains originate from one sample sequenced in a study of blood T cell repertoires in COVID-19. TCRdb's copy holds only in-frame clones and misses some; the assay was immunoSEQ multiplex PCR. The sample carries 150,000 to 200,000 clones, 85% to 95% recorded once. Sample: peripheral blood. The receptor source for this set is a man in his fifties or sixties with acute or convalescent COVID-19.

CDR3: CASSAGGNYNEQFF. For the CDR3, the DNA is TGTGCCAGCAGCGCCGGGGGAAACTACAATGAGCAGTTCTTC. The V gene is TRBV7-9, the J gene TRBJ2-1; D perhaps matches TRBD2 (6 bases). Between the trimmed V and J ends, which lost 5 bases and 3 bases, there was a span of 11 bases. Germline values: CDR1 SEHNR, CDR2 FQNEAQ (reference sequence). CDR3 length equals 14 residues. Variable domain in full (rest from reference TRBV7-9 and TRBJ2-1): DTGVSQNPRHKITKRGQNVTFRCDPISEHNRLYWYRQTLGQGPEFLTYFQNEAQLEKSRLLSDRFSAERPKGSFSTLEIQRTEQGDSAMYLCASSAGGNYNEQFFGPGTRLTVL.

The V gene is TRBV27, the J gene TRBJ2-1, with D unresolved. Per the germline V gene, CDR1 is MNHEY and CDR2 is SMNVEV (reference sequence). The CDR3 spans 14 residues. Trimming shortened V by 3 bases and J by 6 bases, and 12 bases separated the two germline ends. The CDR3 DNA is TGTGCCAGCAGTTTGATTTTCCCCGGCAATGAGCAGTTCTTC. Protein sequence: CASSLIFPGNEQFF.

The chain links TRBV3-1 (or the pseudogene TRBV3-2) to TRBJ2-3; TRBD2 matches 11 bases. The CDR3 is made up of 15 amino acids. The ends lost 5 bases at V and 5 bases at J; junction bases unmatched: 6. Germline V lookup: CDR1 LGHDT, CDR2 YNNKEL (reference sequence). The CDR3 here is CASSSGLAVQDTQYF. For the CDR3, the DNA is TGTGCCAGCAGCTCGGGACTAGCGGTACAAGATACGCAGTATTTT.

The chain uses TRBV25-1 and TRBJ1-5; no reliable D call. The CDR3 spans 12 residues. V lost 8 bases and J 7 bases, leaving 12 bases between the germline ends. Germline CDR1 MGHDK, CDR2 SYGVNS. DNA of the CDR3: TGTGCCAGCTCAAGAGGGAGCCAGCCCCAGCATTTT. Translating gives CASSRGSQPQHF.

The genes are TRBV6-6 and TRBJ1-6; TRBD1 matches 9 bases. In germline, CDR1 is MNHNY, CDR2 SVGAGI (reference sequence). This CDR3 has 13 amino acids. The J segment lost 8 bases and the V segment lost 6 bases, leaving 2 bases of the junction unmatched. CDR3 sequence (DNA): TGTGCCAGCAGCCGACAGGGGGATTCACCCCTCCACTTT. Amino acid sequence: CASSRQGDSPLHF.

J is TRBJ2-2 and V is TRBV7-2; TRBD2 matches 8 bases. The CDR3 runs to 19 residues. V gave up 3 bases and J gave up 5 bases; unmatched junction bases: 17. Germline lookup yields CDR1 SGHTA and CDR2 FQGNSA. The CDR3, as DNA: TGTGCCAGCAGCTTCGTTAGGTGGCCGAGCGGGAGTAGAACCGGGGAGCTGTTTTTT. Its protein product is CASSFVRWPSGSRTGELFF.

The CDR3: CASTSGTGDYSNQPQHF. The CDR3 nucleotides are TGTGCCAGTACCTCCGGGACAGGGGATTATAGCAATCAGCCCCAGCATTTT. The rearrangement links TRBV19 to TRBJ1-5, with TRBD1 matching over 10 bases. The trim removed 7 bases at V and 0 bases at J, leaving 9 bases unmatched. Germline V gene lookup returns CDR1 LNHDA and CDR2 SQIVND (reference sequence). The length of the CDR3 is 17 residues.

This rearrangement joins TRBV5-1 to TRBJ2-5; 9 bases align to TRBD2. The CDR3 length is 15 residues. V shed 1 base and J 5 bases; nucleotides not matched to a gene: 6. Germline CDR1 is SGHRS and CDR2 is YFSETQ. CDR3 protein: CASSLISGGGETQYF. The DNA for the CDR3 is TGCGCCAGCAGCTTGATTAGCGGGGGCGGGGAGACCCAGTACTTC.

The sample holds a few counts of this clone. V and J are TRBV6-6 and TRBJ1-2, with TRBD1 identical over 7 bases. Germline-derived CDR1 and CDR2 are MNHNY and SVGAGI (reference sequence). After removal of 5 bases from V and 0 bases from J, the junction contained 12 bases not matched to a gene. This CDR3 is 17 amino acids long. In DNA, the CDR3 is TGTGCCAGCAGTCACCCAGCGTTTGGGACAGCTAACTATGGCTACACCTTC. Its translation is CASSHPAFGTANYGYTF.

The CDR3 sequence is CASSVGGRTEAFF. The DNA for the CDR3 is TGTGCCAGCAGTGTAGGGGGTCGGACTGAAGCTTTCTTT. V is TRBV2 and J is TRBJ1-1, with a tentative D call TRBD1 (6 bases). The germline V gene has CDR1 SNHLY and CDR2 FYNNEI. The CDR3 is 13 amino acids. V lost 4 bases, J lost 5 bases, and 11 bases lay in between.

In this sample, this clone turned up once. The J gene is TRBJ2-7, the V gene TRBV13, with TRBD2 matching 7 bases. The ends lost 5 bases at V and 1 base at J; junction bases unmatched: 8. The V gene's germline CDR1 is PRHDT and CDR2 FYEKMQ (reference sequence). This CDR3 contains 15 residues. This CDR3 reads CASSNRSSGSYEQYF. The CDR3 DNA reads TGTGCCAGCAGCAATCGGTCTAGCGGATCCTACGAGCAGTACTTC.

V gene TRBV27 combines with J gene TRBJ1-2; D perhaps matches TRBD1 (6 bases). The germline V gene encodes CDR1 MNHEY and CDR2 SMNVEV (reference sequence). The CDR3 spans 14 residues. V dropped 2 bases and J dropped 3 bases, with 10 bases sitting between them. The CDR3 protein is CASSLGQPHYGYTF. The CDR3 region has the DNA TGTGCCAGCAGTTTAGGACAGCCACACTATGGCTACACCTTC.

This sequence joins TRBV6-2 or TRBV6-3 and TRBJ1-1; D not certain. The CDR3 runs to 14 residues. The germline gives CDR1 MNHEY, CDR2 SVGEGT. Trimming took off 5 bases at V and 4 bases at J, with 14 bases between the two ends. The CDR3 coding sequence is TGTGCCAGCAGTGTCGGGAGCCTGGGCACTGAAGCTTTCTTT. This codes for CASSVGSLGTEAFF.

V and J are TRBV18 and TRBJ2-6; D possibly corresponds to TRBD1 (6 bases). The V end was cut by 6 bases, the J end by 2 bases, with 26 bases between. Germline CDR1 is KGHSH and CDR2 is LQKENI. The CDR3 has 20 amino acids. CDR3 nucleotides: TGTGCCAGCTCTCCTGAAATTGGCTCACAGGGAGTCCCTGGGGCCAACGTCCTGACTTTC. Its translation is CASSPEIGSQGVPGANVLTF.

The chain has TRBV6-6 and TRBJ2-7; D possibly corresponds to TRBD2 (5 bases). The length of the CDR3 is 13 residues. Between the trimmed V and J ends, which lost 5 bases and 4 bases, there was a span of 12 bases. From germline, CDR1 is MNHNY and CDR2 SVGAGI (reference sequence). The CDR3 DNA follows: TGTGCCAGCAGTAACCTCCGGGGATACGAGCAGTACTTC. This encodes CASSNLRGYEQYF.

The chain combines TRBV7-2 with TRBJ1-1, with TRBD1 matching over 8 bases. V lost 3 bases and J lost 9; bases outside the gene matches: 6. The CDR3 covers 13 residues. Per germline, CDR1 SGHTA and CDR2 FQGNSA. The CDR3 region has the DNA TGTGCCAGCAGCTTCAAGGACAGGGTGCAAGCTTTCTTT. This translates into CASSFKDRVQAFF.

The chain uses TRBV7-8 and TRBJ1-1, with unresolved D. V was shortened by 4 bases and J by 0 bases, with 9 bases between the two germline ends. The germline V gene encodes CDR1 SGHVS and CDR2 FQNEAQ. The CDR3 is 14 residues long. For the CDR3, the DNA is TGTGCCAGCAGCTCCCAGATCATGAACACTGAAGCTTTCTTT. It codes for CASSSQIMNTEAFF.

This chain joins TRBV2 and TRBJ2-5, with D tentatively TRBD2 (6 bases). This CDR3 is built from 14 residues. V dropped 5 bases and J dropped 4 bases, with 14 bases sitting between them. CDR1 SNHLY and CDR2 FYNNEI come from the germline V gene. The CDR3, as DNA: TGTGCCAGCAGTAGACCGGGAGTTGTAGAGACCCAGTACTTC. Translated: CASSRPGVVETQYF.

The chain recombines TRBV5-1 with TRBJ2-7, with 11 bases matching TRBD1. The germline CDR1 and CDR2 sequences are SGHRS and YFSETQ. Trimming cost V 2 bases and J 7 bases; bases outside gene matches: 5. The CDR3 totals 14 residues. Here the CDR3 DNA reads TGCGCCAGCAGCTTAGGGACAGGGGGGAGGGAGCAGTACTTC. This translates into CASSLGTGGREQYF.

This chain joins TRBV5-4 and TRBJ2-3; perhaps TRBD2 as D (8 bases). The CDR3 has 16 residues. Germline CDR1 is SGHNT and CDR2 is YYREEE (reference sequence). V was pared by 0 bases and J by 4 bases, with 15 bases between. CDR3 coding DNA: TGTGCCAGCAGCTTGGTAACGGGAGGGGGCCCAGATACGCAGTATTTT. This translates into CASSLVTGGGPDTQYF.

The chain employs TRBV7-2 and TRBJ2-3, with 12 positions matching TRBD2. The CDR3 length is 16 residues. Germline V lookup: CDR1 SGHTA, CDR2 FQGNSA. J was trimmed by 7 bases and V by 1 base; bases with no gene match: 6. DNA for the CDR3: TGTGCCAGCAGCTTAGGACTAGCGGGGGCCCACAATACGCAGTATTTT. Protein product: CASSLGLAGAHNTQYF. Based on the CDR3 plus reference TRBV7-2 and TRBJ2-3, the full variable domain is GAGVSQSPSNKVTEKGKDVELRCDPISGHTALYWYRQSLGQGLEFLIYFQGNSAPDKSGLPSDRFSAERTGGSVSTLTIQRTQQEDSAVYLCASSLGLAGAHNTQYFGPGTRLTVL.

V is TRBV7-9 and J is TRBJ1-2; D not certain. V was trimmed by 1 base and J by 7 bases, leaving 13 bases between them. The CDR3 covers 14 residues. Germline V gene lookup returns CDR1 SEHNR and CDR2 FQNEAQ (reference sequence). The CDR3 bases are TGTGCCAGCAGCTTAGATAGCGCTATAGGTGGCTACACCTTC. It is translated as CASSLDSAIGGYTF.

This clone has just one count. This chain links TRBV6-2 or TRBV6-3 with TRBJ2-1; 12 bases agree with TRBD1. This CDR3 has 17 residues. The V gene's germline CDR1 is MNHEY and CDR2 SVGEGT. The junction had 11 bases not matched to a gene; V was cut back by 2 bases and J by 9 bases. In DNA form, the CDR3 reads TGTGCCAGCAGTTACGGTAGGGGACAGGGGGCCTGGAGTGAGCAGTTCTTC. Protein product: CASSYGRGQGAWSEQFF.

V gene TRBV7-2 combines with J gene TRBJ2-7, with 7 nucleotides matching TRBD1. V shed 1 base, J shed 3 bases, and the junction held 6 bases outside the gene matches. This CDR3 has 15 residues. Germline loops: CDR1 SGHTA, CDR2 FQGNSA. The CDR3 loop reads CASSLVLQGNYEQYV. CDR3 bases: TGTGCCAGCAGCTTAGTTTTACAGGGGAACTACGAGCAGTACGTC.

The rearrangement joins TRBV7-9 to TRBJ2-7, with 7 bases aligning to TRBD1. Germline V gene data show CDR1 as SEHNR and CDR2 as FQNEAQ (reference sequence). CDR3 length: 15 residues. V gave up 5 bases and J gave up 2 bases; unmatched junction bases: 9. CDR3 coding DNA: TGTGCCAGCAGCCCCACGGGACAGCGACCCTACGAGCAGTACTTC. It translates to CASSPTGQRPYEQYF.

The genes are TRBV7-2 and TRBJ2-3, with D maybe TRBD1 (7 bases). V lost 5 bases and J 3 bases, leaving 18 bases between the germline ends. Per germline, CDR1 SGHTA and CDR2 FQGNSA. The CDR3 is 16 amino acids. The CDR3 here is CASSPNGGGGTDTQYF. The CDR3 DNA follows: TGTGCCAGCAGCCCTAACGGAGGGGGCGGGACAGATACGCAGTATTTT.

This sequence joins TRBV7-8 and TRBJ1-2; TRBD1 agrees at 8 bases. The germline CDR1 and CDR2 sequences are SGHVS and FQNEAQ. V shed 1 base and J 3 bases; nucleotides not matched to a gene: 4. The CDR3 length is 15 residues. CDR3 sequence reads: CASSLDRGDYYGYTF. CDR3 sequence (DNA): TGTGCCAGCAGCTTAGACAGGGGGGATTACTATGGCTACACCTTC.

The CDR3 loop reads CASSVVATSYNSPLHF. The CDR3 DNA reads as TGTGCCAGCAGCGTAGTAGCAACCTCCTATAATTCACCCCTCCACTTT. The V and J genes are TRBV9 and TRBJ1-6; unclear D gene. V was pared by 0 bases and J by 0 bases, with 7 bases between. Germline CDR1 and CDR2: SGDLS and YYNGEE. The CDR3 has 16 amino acids.

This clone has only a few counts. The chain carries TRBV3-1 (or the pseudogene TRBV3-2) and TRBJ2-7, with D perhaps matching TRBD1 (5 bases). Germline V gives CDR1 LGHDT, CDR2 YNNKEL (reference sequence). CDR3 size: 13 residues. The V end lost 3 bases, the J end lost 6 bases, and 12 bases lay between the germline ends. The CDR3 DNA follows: TGTGCCAGCAGCCAGGAAGGGGTGCGCGAGCAGTACGTC. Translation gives CASSQEGVREQYV.